Shown below are 24 T cell receptor beta chains from a single sample sequenced in a study of blood T cell repertoires in COVID-19. Clones were read by immunoSEQ multiplex PCR, and TCRdb kept only the in-frame ones, dropping some. The sample consists of some 150,000 clones, over 70% of them appearing once. The material sequenced was peripheral blood. Receptor source: a man between 50 and 59 years old who had recovered from COVID-19.

J is TRBJ1-4 and V is TRBV4-1, with D possibly being TRBD1 (6 bases). Germline CDR1 and CDR2: MGHRA and YSYEKL. V lost 3 bases and J lost 5, with 13 bases in between. The length of the CDR3 is 15 residues. CDR3 region: CASSQGQNGNEKLFF. The CDR3, as DNA: TGCGCCAGCAGCCAGGGACAAAACGGAAATGAAAAACTGTTTTTT.

V is TRBV6-5 and J is TRBJ2-2; D may be TRBD1 (6 bases). The CDR3 runs to 15 residues. Between the trimmed V and J ends, which lost 0 bases and 4 bases, there was a span of 9 bases. Germline V gene sequence: CDR1 MNHEY, CDR2 SVGAGI. CDR3 nucleotides: TGTGCCAGCAGTTACTCGACAGGAGTCACCGGGGAGCTGTTTTTT. Protein: CASSYSTGVTGELFF.

This clone was found once. The chain employs TRBV9 and TRBJ1-3; D remains unclear. The CDR3 sequence is 15 residues long. Trimming shortened V by 0 bases and J by 4 bases, and 11 bases separated the two germline ends. Germline V gene lookup returns CDR1 SGDLS and CDR2 YYNGEE. CDR3 nucleotides: TGTGCCAGCAGCGTAGAGGTGGGAGGCGGAAACACCATATATTTT. Translated: CASSVEVGGGNTIYF.

V usage is TRBV5-1 and J usage is TRBJ1-1, with 8 positions matching TRBD1. The CDR3 extends over 14 amino acids. The V gene end was trimmed by 4 bases and the J gene end by 0 bases; junction bases not matched to a gene: 2. Per the germline V gene, CDR1 is SGHRS and CDR2 is YFSETQ. Written as DNA, the CDR3 is TGCGCCAGCAGCAGGGACAGGATGAACACTGAAGCTTTCTTT. Residues: CASSRDRMNTEAFF.

The V call is TRBV7-2, the J call TRBJ1-2; 7 bases agree with TRBD1. The germline V gene has CDR1 SGHTA and CDR2 FQGNSA. The V segment lost 4 bases and the J segment 1 base; nucleotides outside the gene matches: 6. The CDR3 runs to 15 residues. The CDR3 loop is CASSYETGNNYGYTF. The CDR3 DNA reads as TGTGCCAGCAGCTACGAGACAGGGAATAACTATGGCTACACCTTC.

V usage is TRBV18 and J usage is TRBJ2-7; D perhaps matches TRBD1 (6 bases). Germline CDR1 and CDR2: KGHSH and LQKENI. V was trimmed by 3 bases and J by 0 bases, leaving 12 bases between them. The CDR3 covers 15 residues. The CDR3 here is CASSPGTFLSYEQYF. CDR3 DNA sequence: TGTGCCAGCTCACCGGGGACATTCCTCTCCTACGAGCAGTACTTC.

The rearrangement links TRBV4-2 to TRBJ2-5; 10 positions agree with TRBD1. The V segment lost 0 bases and the J segment 3 bases; nucleotides outside the gene matches: 1. This CDR3 is built from 15 residues. Germline CDR1 and CDR2: LGHNA and YNFKEQ. The CDR3 DNA is TGTGCCAGCAGCCAAGATGGGACAGGGGAAGAGACCCAGTACTTC. Its translation: CASSQDGTGEETQYF.

This chain uses TRBV6-2 or TRBV6-3 with TRBJ2-5; D may be TRBD2 (5 bases). V lost 2 bases to trimming and J lost 4 bases, with 14 bases between them. Looked up from germline, CDR1 is MNHEY and CDR2 is SVGEGT. The CDR3 has 15 residues. This CDR3 is CASSYPKGGRETQYF. CDR3 bases: TGTGCCAGCAGTTACCCTAAAGGCGGGCGAGAGACCCAGTACTTC.

The V call is TRBV10-3, the J call TRBJ2-5; 8 positions agree with TRBD2. Trimming took 2 bases from V and 2 from J; bases not matched to a gene: 7. Germline CDR1 reads ENHRY; CDR2 reads SYGVKD. This CDR3 is 16 amino acids long. CDR3 nucleotide sequence: TGTGCCATCAGTGAGCTCCGGCGGGGGGCACAAGAGACCCAGTACTTC. Translation gives CAISELRRGAQETQYF.

The chain has TRBV27 and TRBJ1-2, with 10 bases that match TRBD1. Looked up from germline, CDR1 is MNHEY and CDR2 is SMNVEV (reference sequence). V dropped 3 bases and J dropped 6; count of bases not matched to a gene: 13. The CDR3 totals 17 residues. This CDR3 is CASSFISGTGVVDGYTF. The CDR3 bases are TGTGCCAGCAGTTTCATCAGTGGGACAGGGGTGGTCGATGGCTACACCTTC.

The V gene is TRBV27, the J gene TRBJ1-2; no clear D. With 3 bases removed from V and 2 bases from J, the gap between germline ends came to 13 bases. CDR1 and CDR2 (germline): MNHEY, SMNVEV (reference sequence). The CDR3 is 15 residues long. CDR3 coding DNA: TGTGCCAGCAGTTTGTCCGGGAACGTAAACTATGGCTACACCTTC. Translated, it gives CASSLSGNVNYGYTF.

The chain carries TRBV11-2 and TRBJ2-7; 10 bases map to TRBD1. The trim removed 5 bases at V and 7 bases at J, leaving 5 bases unmatched. This CDR3 is built from 13 residues. Germline CDR1 reads SGHAT; CDR2 reads FQNNGV. The CDR3 nucleotides read TGTGCCAGCAGCCCGGACAGGGGGGGAGAGCAGTACTTC. It yields the protein CASSPDRGGEQYF.

The J gene is TRBJ1-1, the V gene TRBV6-2 or TRBV6-3; 10 positions agree with TRBD1. Looked up from germline, CDR1 is MNHEY and CDR2 is SVGEGT. The junction had 17 bases not matched to a gene; V was cut back by 6 bases and J by 7 bases. The CDR3 consists of 17 residues. DNA for the CDR3: TGTGCCAGCAGCCGGACAGGGGGTTACGGGGGCGCGGGTGAAGCTTTCTTT. This translates into CASSRTGGYGGAGEAFF.

The chain recombines TRBV9 with TRBJ1-4; no clear D gene. CDR1 SGDLS and CDR2 YYNGEE come from the germline V gene. The V end was cut by 4 bases, the J end by 0 bases, with 7 bases between. The CDR3 is made up of 14 amino acids. The CDR3 loop is CASSTDATNEKLFF. Written as DNA, the CDR3 is TGTGCCAGCAGCACAGATGCAACTAATGAAAAACTGTTTTTT.

This chain joins TRBV7-8 and TRBJ1-6, with a weak D call TRBD1 (6 bases). V dropped 3 bases and J dropped 7 bases, with 16 bases sitting between them. The CDR3 extends over 16 amino acids. The germline gives CDR1 SGHVS, CDR2 FQNEAQ. CDR3 bases: TGTGCCAGCAGCTTTCTCAGGGGAGCGGGAAATTCACCCCTCCACTTT. This encodes CASSFLRGAGNSPLHF.

The chain is built from TRBV5-5 and TRBJ2-7; 7 nucleotides line up with TRBD2. Germline trimming cut 4 bases from V and 2 bases from J; bases unmatched to any gene: 3. Germline V gene data show CDR1 as SGHKS and CDR2 as YYEKEE (reference sequence). This CDR3 region has 13 residues. The chain's CDR3 is CASSAGTTYEQYF. For the CDR3, the DNA is TGTGCCAGCAGCGCGGGGACTACCTACGAGCAGTACTTC.

The chain uses TRBV2 and TRBJ1-1, with TRBD1 as a possible D gene (5 bases). The ends were cut back, 1 base at V and 0 bases at J, with 6 bases in the middle. The CDR3 length is 14 residues. From germline, CDR1 is SNHLY and CDR2 FYNNEI. CDR3 nucleotide sequence: TGTGCCAGCAGTGAAGGACAGATGAACACTGAAGCTTTCTTT. This codes for CASSEGQMNTEAFF. The variable domain in full, completed from reference TRBV2 and TRBJ1-1, reads EPEVTQTPSHQVTQMGQEVILRCVPISNHLYFYWYRQILGQKVEFLVSFYNNEISEKSEIFDDQFSVERPDGSNFTLKIRSTKLEDSAMYFCASSEGQMNTEAFFGQGTRLTVV.

The V and J genes are TRBV6-2 or TRBV6-3 and TRBJ1-1, with TRBD1 matching 7 bases. This CDR3 spans 15 amino acids. The germline V gene encodes CDR1 MNHEY and CDR2 SVGEGT. With 0 bases clipped from V and 6 bases from J, the junction kept 7 bases outside the gene matches. The CDR3 DNA sequence: TGTGCCAGCAGTTACTCGAGCAGGGGGTATTCTGAAGCTTTCTTT. Translation gives CASSYSSRGYSEAFF.

This chain links TRBV9 with TRBJ2-7, with TRBD2 matching 7 bases. The CDR3 contains 15 residues. CDR1 and CDR2 from the germline V gene are SGDLS and YYNGEE. V shed 0 bases and J 0 bases; nucleotides not matched to a gene: 3. CDR3 DNA sequence: TGTGCCAGCAGCGTAGAACCGGGGGGCTCCTACGAGCAGTACTTC. It is translated as CASSVEPGGSYEQYF.

To note about this clone: Germline is not matched at one junction end, which may reflect a read error. The chain recombines TRBV10-2 with TRBJ2-5, with 7 bases matching TRBD1. Germline loops: CDR1 WSHSY, CDR2 SAAADI. CDR3 length equals 15 residues. This CDR3 reads CASSQSGTVGETQYF. Here the CDR3 DNA reads TGCGCCAGCAGTCAGTCCGGGACAGTTGGAGAGACCCAGTACTTC.

The V gene is TRBV5-1, the J gene TRBJ2-3; possibly TRBD1 for D (5 bases). CDR1 and CDR2 from the germline V gene are SGHRS and YFSETQ. V shed 4 bases and J shed 0 bases, with 12 bases lying between them. The CDR3 extends over 15 amino acids. The CDR3 nucleotides are TGCGCCAGCAGCCTACTCCAGGGAAGCACAGATACGCAGTATTTT. It specifies CASSLLQGSTDTQYF.

CDR3 in DNA: TGTGCCAGCAGCTTAGAGGGGACAGGTATATCGGAAAAACTGTTTTTT. Translating it yields CASSLEGTGISEKLFF. V is TRBV11-2 and J is TRBJ1-4; 8 bases are a match to TRBD1. The germline V gene has CDR1 SGHAT and CDR2 FQNNGV. The trim removed 0 bases at V and 8 bases at J, leaving 8 bases unmatched. The CDR3 runs 16 residues.

This chain links TRBV4-3 with TRBJ1-2; D is uncertain. V lost 0 bases, J lost 6 bases, and 8 bases lay in between. Germline assignment: CDR1 LGHNA and CDR2 YSLEER. This CDR3 is 13 amino acids long. CDR3 region: CASSQDPGNGYTF. For the CDR3, the DNA is TGCGCCAGCAGCCAAGATCCCGGGAATGGCTACACCTTC.

The rearrangement uses TRBV7-9 and TRBJ1-2; TRBD1 agrees at 9 bases. The germline CDR1 and CDR2 sequences are SEHNR and FQNEAQ (reference sequence). This CDR3 is 17 amino acids long. Losses at the gene ends were 4 bases for V and 6 bases for J; bases not matched to a gene: 15. Written as DNA, the CDR3 is TGTGCCAGCAGCTCCGGGACAGGGCGCCGCGCAATTGATGGCTACACCTTC. Its protein is CASSSGTGRRAIDGYTF.